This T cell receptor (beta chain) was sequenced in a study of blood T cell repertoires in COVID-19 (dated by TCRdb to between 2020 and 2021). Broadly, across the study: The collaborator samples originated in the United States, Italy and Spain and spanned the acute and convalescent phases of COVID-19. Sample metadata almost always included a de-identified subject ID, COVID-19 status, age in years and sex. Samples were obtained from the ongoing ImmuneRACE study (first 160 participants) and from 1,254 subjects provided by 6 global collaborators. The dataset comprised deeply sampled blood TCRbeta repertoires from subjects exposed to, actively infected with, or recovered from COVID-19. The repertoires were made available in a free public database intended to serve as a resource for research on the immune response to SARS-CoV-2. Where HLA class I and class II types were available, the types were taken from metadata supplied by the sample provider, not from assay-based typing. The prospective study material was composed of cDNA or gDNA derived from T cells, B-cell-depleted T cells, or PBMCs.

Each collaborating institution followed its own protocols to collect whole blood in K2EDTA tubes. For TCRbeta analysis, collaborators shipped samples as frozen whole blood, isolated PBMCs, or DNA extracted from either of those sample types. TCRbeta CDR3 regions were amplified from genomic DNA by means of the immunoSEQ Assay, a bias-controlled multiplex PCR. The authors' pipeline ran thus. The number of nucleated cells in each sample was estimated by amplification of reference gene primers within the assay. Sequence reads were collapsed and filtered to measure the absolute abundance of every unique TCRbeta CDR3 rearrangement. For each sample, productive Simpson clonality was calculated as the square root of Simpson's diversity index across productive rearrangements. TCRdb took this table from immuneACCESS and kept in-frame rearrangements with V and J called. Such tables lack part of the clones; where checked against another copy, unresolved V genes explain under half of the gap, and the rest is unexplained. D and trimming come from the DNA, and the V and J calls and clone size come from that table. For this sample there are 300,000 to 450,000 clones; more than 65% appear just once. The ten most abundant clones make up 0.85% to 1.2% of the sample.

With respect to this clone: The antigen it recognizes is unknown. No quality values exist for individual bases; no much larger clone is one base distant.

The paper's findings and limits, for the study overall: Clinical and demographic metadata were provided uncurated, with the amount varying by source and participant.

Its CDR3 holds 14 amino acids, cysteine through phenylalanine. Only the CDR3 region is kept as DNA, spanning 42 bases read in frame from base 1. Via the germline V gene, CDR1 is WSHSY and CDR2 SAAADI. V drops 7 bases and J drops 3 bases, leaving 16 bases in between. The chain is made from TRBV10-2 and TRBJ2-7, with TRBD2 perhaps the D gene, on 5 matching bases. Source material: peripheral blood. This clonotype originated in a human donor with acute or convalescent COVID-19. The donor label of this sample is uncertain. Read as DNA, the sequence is TGCGCCAGCACCCCCGGGGAAGGATACTACGAGCAGTACTTC. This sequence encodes CASTPGEGYYEQYF.